A selection of T cell receptor beta chains follows, all from one sample in a study of blood T cell repertoires in COVID-19. Only in-frame clones appear in the TCRdb table, and some are missing; sequencing was by immunoSEQ multiplex PCR. Among around 250,000 clones listed, roughly 89% were seen once. The sequenced sample consisted of peripheral blood. All receptors derive from a man in his thirties or forties who had recovered from COVID-19. Each CDR3 is given with its conserved first and last residue. A D gene is named only where the DNA matches it firmly. Size is stated for part of the rows, as once, few or many counts, or as a class when the clone is expanded.

v_call	clone_size	j_call	d_call	cdr3_aa	cdr3_nt
TRBV10-2	.	TRBJ2-7	.	CASSLVPFYSYEQYF	TGCGCCAGCAGCCTGGTCCCCTTCTACTCCTACGAGCAGTACTTC
TRBV19	once	TRBJ2-7	TRBD1	CASSETGGADEQYF	TGTGCCAGTAGTGAAACAGGGGGCGCGGACGAGCAGTACTTC
TRBV11-3	.	TRBJ2-1	TRBD2	CASSLGGTSQLNEQFF	TGTGCCAGCAGCTTAGGAGGGACTAGCCAATTAAATGAGCAGTTCTTC
TRBV9	.	TRBJ2-3	TRBD2	CASSVGLASDTQYF	TGTGCCAGCAGCGTAGGACTAGCATCCGATACGCAGTATTTT
TRBV30	.	TRBJ1-2	.	CAWSVHRAIGYTF	TGTGCCTGGAGTGTACACAGGGCGATTGGCTACACCTTC
TRBV9	.	TRBJ1-4	TRBD1	CASSVDRGGTNEKLFF	TGTGCCAGCAGCGTTGACAGGGGGGGAACTAATGAAAAACTGTTTTTT
TRBV4-3	.	TRBJ1-6	TRBD1	CASSQDTRDRAYSPLHF	TGCGCCAGCAGCCAAGATACCCGGGACAGGGCATATTCACCCCTCCACTTT
TRBV7-6	.	TRBJ1-3	TRBD1	CASSLGEYRGSAGNTIYF	TGTGCCAGCAGCTTAGGGGAATACAGGGGGTCGGCTGGAAACACCATATATTTT
TRBV4-1	.	TRBJ1-5	TRBD1	CASSQAGTGVYQPQHF	TGCGCCAGCAGCCAGGCCGGGACAGGGGTGTATCAGCCCCAGCATTTT
TRBV5-1	.	TRBJ2-3	TRBD2	CASSIRLAGVSTDTQYF	TGCGCCAGCAGCATAAGGCTAGCGGGGGTTAGCACAGATACGCAGTATTTT
TRBV7-9	few	TRBJ1-4	TRBD1	CASSSVNTGGRWEKLFF	TGTGCCAGCAGCTCCGTCAACACAGGGGGCCGTTGGGAAAAACTGTTTTTT
TRBV5-5	.	TRBJ2-5	TRBD2	CASSISGSIQETQYF	TGTGCCAGCAGCATTAGCGGGAGCATCCAAGAGACCCAGTACTTC
TRBV12-3/TRBV12-4	.	TRBJ1-1	.	CASSGAGWRAFF	TGTGCCAGCAGTGGCGCCGGGTGGAGAGCTTTCTTT
TRBV6-4	.	TRBJ2-2	TRBD1	CASGRQGADTGELFF	TGTGCCAGCGGGAGACAGGGGGCGGACACCGGGGAGCTGTTTTTT
TRBV6-5	many	TRBJ1-1	TRBD1	CASSYPGTGEAFF	TGTGCCAGCAGTTACCCCGGGACAGGGGAAGCTTTCTTT
TRBV5-6	.	TRBJ2-3	.	CASSRTLVDTQYF	TGTGCCAGCAGCCGGACATTGGTGGATACGCAGTATTTT
TRBV24-1	.	TRBJ2-5	TRBD2	CATSDFSGKDIGIETQYF	TGTGCCACCAGTGATTTTAGCGGGAAGGATATAGGCATAGAGACCCAGTACTTC
TRBV7-9	.	TRBJ2-3	TRBD1	CASSSTGVTDTQYF	TGTGCCAGCAGCTCTACAGGGGTAACAGATACGCAGTATTTT
TRBV5-4	.	TRBJ2-1	TRBD2	CASSWGGNEQFF	TGTGCCAGCAGCTGGGGGGGAAATGAGCAGTTCTTC
TRBV9	.	TRBJ1-2	TRBD1	CASSGTGEPNYGYTF	TGTGCCAGCAGCGGAACAGGGGAACCTAACTATGGCTACACCTTC
TRBV11-2	many	TRBJ2-7	TRBD1	CASSWTGRSLAEQYF	TGTGCCAGCAGCTGGACAGGGAGGTCCCTGGCGGAGCAGTACTTC
TRBV5-1	.	TRBJ2-1	TRBD1	CASSLDRGRGNEQFF	TGCGCCAGCAGCCTGGACAGGGGGCGCGGGAATGAGCAGTTCTTC
TRBV5-4	.	TRBJ2-7	.	CASSVTGSEQYF	TGTGCCAGCAGCGTAACAGGATCCGAGCAGTACTTC
TRBV6-6	.	TRBJ2-7	.	CASSSPGLSYEQYF	TGTGCCAGCAGCTCCCCAGGGCTCTCCTACGAGCAGTACTTC
TRBV5-1	once	TRBJ2-7	TRBD1	CASSADQGAYEQYF	TGCGCCAGCAGCGCCGATCAGGGGGCCTACGAGCAGTACTTC
TRBV7-2	.	TRBJ1-2	TRBD1	CASSLRRTGVGYTF	TGTGCCAGCAGCTTAAGGAGGACAGGGGTCGGCTACACCTTC
TRBV10-2	once	TRBJ1-5	TRBD1	CASRGQGSNQPQHF	TGCGCCAGCAGGGGACAGGGAAGCAATCAGCCCCAGCATTTT
TRBV4-1	.	TRBJ1-2	.	CASSQGVGGSYGYTF	TGCGCCAGCAGCCAGGGGGTCGGGGGGAGCTATGGCTACACCTTC
TRBV7-9	once	TRBJ1-2	TRBD1	CASSPHQGENYGYTF	TGTGCCAGCAGCCCGCACCAGGGGGAAAACTATGGCTACACCTTC
TRBV27	.	TRBJ1-5	TRBD1	CASSMGQGWSQPQHF	TGTGCCAGCAGTATGGGACAGGGGTGGAGTCAGCCCCAGCATTTT
TRBV20-1	.	TRBJ2-1	.	CSARAALQFF	TGCAGTGCTAGGGCGGCCCTACAGTTCTTC
TRBV5-1	.	TRBJ1-1	.	CASSLAWGGTEAFF	TGCGCCAGCAGCTTGGCGTGGGGGGGCACTGAAGCTTTCTTT
TRBV7-2	few	TRBJ1-2	.	CASSFYLSSPKDGYTF	TGTGCCAGCAGCTTCTATCTTTCTTCACCTAAAGATGGCTACACCTTC
TRBV5-4	.	TRBJ2-4	.	CASSFGQVKNIQYF	TGTGCCAGCAGCTTTGGACAAGTCAAAAACATTCAGTACTTC
TRBV7-9	.	TRBJ1-5	.	CASSQDSYNQPQHF	TGTGCCAGCAGCCAAGACAGCTACAATCAGCCCCAGCATTTT
TRBV12-3/TRBV12-4	once	TRBJ2-5	.	CASSPGGAETQYF	TGTGCCAGCAGCCCTGGGGGGGCAGAGACCCAGTACTTC
TRBV19	.	TRBJ1-5	.	CASSIAGTVNQPQHF	TGTGCCAGTAGTATAGCCGGAACAGTTAATCAGCCCCAGCATTTT
TRBV27	.	TRBJ2-7	.	CASGRYEQYF	TGTGCCAGTGGGCGTTACGAGCAGTACTTC
TRBV6-5	.	TRBJ2-2	TRBD1	CASRSHRGATGELFF	TGTGCCAGCCGGAGCCACAGGGGCGCCACCGGGGAGCTGTTTTTT
TRBV6-5	.	TRBJ2-3	.	CASTGEGTDTQYF	TGTGCCAGCACCGGGGAGGGCACAGATACGCAGTATTTT
TRBV10-1	.	TRBJ2-7	.	CASSTDTYEQYF	TGCGCCAGCAGTACAGACACCTACGAGCAGTACTTC
TRBV13	few	TRBJ1-6	TRBD1	CASSPRGRYNSPLHF	TGTGCCAGCAGCCCCAGGGGGCGGTATAATTCACCCCTCCACTTT
TRBV6-1	few	TRBJ1-6	.	CASSEVPGQNSPLHF	TGTGCCAGCAGTGAGGTGCCAGGGCAGAATTCACCCCTCCACTTT
TRBV5-1	.	TRBJ1-1	.	CASSLGAVEAFF	TGCGCCAGCAGCTTGGGGGCAGTTGAAGCTTTCTTT
TRBV19	.	TRBJ1-4	.	CATGEVEKLFF	TGTGCCACGGGGGAGGTGGAAAAACTGTTTTTT